This T cell receptor beta chain was identified in a study of a mutant IDH1 vaccine in newly diagnosed glioma. Germline-derived CDR1 and CDR2 are SGHTA and FQGNSA. V was shortened by 5 bases and J by 9 bases, with 11 bases between the two germline ends. The CDR3 totals 12 residues. Produced via immunoSEQ multiplex PCR; TCRdb's table is partial and in-frame only. The table includes 20,000 to 25,000 clones, under 85% detected once. The sample's time point: baseline, week 1 (first vaccination visit). Sample treatment: pre-vaccination baseline after standard-of-care therapy. The material was PBMCs, obtained from a glioma patient treated with radiotherapy, temozolomide or both. The receptor was isolated from a man aged 40-55 years with glioma. The chain couples TRBV7-2 to TRBJ1-5; D unclear. The CDR3 loop is CASSTPAGPQHF. CDR3 in DNA: TGTGCCAGCAGCACCCCCGCGGGGCCCCAGCATTTT.